This T cell receptor (beta chain) was recovered during a study of T-cell reconstitution after alpha-beta-depleted transplantation in children. For TCRbeta, the library was prepared with unique molecular identifiers. TCRdb itself ran the PCR reads through MiXCR, one entry per CDR3 protein. The sample lists just under 350,000 distinct CDR3 sequences, roughly 15% occurring once. This clonotype has just a few counts. The trim removed 7 bases at V and 3 bases at J, leaving 7 bases unmatched. This CDR3 is 13 amino acids long. CDR1 is DFQATT and CDR2 is SNEGSKA in the germline V gene (reference sequence). V gene TRBV20-1 combines with J gene TRBJ2-7; 9 bases are a match to TRBD1. Here the sequenced sample was PBMCs, mostly from graft donor cells, taken 360 days after TCRalphabeta/CD19-depleted stem cell transplant. The sequence derives from a male patient aged 2-15 years who had a stem cell transplant for acute lymphoblastic leukemia, so the T cells may come from the graft donor. The CDR3 region is CSVPGQGRYEQYF. The CDR3, as DNA: TGCAGTGTACCGGGACAGGGACGCTACGAGCAGTACTTC.